These 2 T cell receptor beta chains came from one sample sequenced in a study of siplizumab effects on memory and regulatory T cells. The assay was immunoSEQ multiplex PCR, and TCRdb's table has in-frame clones only and misses some. This table has 90,000 to 110,000 clones, about 91% appearing once. The sequenced material came from Tregs sorted from blood. The receptors originated from a human donor in good health.

This rearrangement joins TRBV9 to TRBJ2-3; no definite D call. Trimming stripped 0 bases from V and 6 bases from J, with 14 bases between. CDR1 is SGDLS and CDR2 is YYNGEE in the germline V gene. This CDR3 spans 15 amino acids. The chain's CDR3 is CASSVDGKKGDTQYF. The CDR3 DNA reads TGTGCCAGCAGCGTAGACGGCAAAAAAGGGGATACGCAGTATTTT.

The chain has TRBV4-1 and TRBJ2-1; D might be TRBD2 (6 bases). V was shortened by 0 bases and J by 4 bases, with 13 bases between the two germline ends. This CDR3 has 16 amino acids. Germline assignment: CDR1 MGHRA and CDR2 YSYEKL. CDR3 loop: CASSQDWDSHYNEQFF. CDR3 DNA: TGCGCCAGCAGCCAAGATTGGGACTCCCATTACAATGAGCAGTTCTTC.